The 30 T cell receptor beta chains reported below all come from one sample, sequenced in a study of cytomegalovirus exposure and HLA in healthy donors. In the PCR, 60 Vbeta and 13 Jbeta primers were used. TCRdb's copy holds only in-frame clones and misses some; the assay was immunoSEQ multiplex PCR. The sample shows some 110,000 clones, roughly four fifths of them seen only once. Sequenced material: PBMCs. The receptors stem from a man aged 30 to 45 in good health and CMV-seropositive.

The chain links TRBV11-2 to TRBJ2-7, with unresolved D. Germline V lookup: CDR1 SGHAT, CDR2 FQNNGV. V was pared by 3 bases and J by 0 bases, with 12 bases between. The length of the CDR3 is 15 residues. This chain's CDR3 is CASSLTVRSSYEQYF. For the CDR3, the DNA is TGTGCCAGCAGCTTGACGGTTAGGAGCTCCTACGAGCAGTACTTC.

The chain joins TRBV6-1 to TRBJ2-1; D is unresolved. The CDR3 has 14 residues. V was clipped by 6 bases and J by 2 bases, with 11 bases between them. Germline CDR1 MNHNS, CDR2 SASEGT. CDR3 nucleotides: TGTGCCAGCAGGTTTCGGAGACCCTACAATGAGCAGTTCTTC. Its translation is CASRFRRPYNEQFF.

The J gene is TRBJ2-7, the V gene TRBV28; the match to TRBD1 covers 10 bases. The junction had 5 bases not matched to a gene; V was cut back by 4 bases and J by 2 bases. This CDR3 is built from 15 residues. The germline gives CDR1 MDHEN, CDR2 SYDVKM. The CDR3, as DNA: TGTGCCAGCAGTTACCCGGGACAGGGGCCCTACGAGCAGTACTTC. The encoded protein is CASSYPGQGPYEQYF.

This chain connects TRBV5-1 to TRBJ2-1; 12 bases align to TRBD1. With 4 bases clipped from V and 7 bases from J, the junction kept 9 bases outside the gene matches. The CDR3 runs to 16 residues. Germline V CDR1 and CDR2: SGHRS, YFSETQ. The CDR3: CASSLQGQGAGNEQFF. The CDR3 nucleotides read TGCGCCAGCAGCCTACAGGGACAGGGGGCCGGTAATGAGCAGTTCTTC.

This clone was observed once. The chain uses TRBV15 and TRBJ2-1; tentatively, D is TRBD1 (5 bases). The germline gives CDR1 LNHNV, CDR2 YYDKDF (reference sequence). This CDR3 is 15 amino acids long. Trimming pared 0 bases from V and 9 bases from J, leaving 15 bases between. CDR3 sequence: CATSRDMTEGGEQFF. DNA of the CDR3: TGTGCCACCAGCAGAGATATGACAGAAGGCGGTGAGCAGTTCTTC.

This chain connects TRBV7-9 to TRBJ1-2; 8 bases align to TRBD1. Germline V gene sequence: CDR1 SEHNR, CDR2 FQNEAQ (reference sequence). The CDR3 is made up of 14 amino acids. The trim removed 7 bases at V and 4 bases at J, leaving 8 bases unmatched. The CDR3: CASKPSGTGYGYTF. CDR3 DNA: TGTGCCAGCAAGCCTTCCGGGACAGGCTATGGCTACACCTTC. Drawing the rest from reference TRBV7-9 and TRBJ1-2, the complete variable domain is DTGVSQNPRHKITKRGQNVTFRCDPISEHNRLYWYRQTLGQGPEFLTYFQNEAQLEKSRLLSDRFSAERPKGSFSTLEIQRTEQGDSAMYLCASKPSGTGYGYTFGSGTRLTVV.

The chain employs TRBV7-8 and TRBJ2-1, with TRBD2 matching 8 bases. The CDR3 spans 15 residues. Germline assignment: CDR1 SGHVS and CDR2 FQNEAQ. After removal of 5 bases from V and 9 bases from J, the junction contained 12 bases not matched to a gene. DNA for the CDR3: TGTGCCAGCAGCACCCCCGGGACTAGACGAGTTGAGCAGTTCTTC. Translation gives CASSTPGTRRVEQFF. Combining the CDR3 with reference TRBV7-8 and TRBJ2-1 gives the whole variable domain GAGVSQSPRYKVAKRGQDVALRCDPISGHVSLFWYQQALGQGPEFLTYFQNEAQLDKSGLPSDRFFAERPEGSVSTLKIQRTQQEDSAVYLCASSTPGTRRVEQFFGPGTRLTVL.

The rearrangement uses TRBV28 and TRBJ2-7; the D gene is possibly TRBD2 (5 bases). Germline loops: CDR1 MDHEN, CDR2 SYDVKM. This CDR3 has 14 residues. Trimming removed 0 bases at V and 5 bases at J, with 11 bases between. The CDR3 here is CASSLWGRGHEQYF. In DNA, the CDR3 is TGTGCCAGCAGTTTATGGGGCCGCGGGCACGAGCAGTACTTC.

The rearrangement joins TRBV19 to TRBJ2-7; 7 bases are shared with TRBD1. CDR3 size: 13 residues. V dropped 10 bases and J dropped 2; count of bases not matched to a gene: 8. Germline CDR1 LNHDA, CDR2 SQIVND (reference sequence). The CDR3 reads CATSGTVTYEQYF. CDR3 in DNA: TGTGCCACATCCGGGACAGTCACCTACGAGCAGTACTTC.

CDR3 sequence (DNA): TGTGCCAGTAGTGCGGACAGGCCCGCAACTAATGAAAAACTGTTTTTT. It is translated as CASSADRPATNEKLFF. The chain uses TRBV19 and TRBJ1-4; 7 bases align to TRBD1. Trimming at V came to 5 bases and at J to 0 bases, leaving 6 bases not matched to a gene. The length of the CDR3 is 16 residues. The germline V gene has CDR1 LNHDA and CDR2 SQIVND (reference sequence).

The rearrangement links TRBV27 to TRBJ1-1; 9 bases map to TRBD1. V trimming: 2 bases; J trimming: 2 bases; junction bases outside the gene matches: 9. CDR1 is MNHEY, CDR2 SMNVEV, per germline (reference sequence). This CDR3 has 17 residues. CDR3 nucleotide sequence: TGTGCCAGCAGTTTAAGGGCCGGACAGGGGTACAACACTGAAGCTTTCTTT. It encodes CASSLRAGQGYNTEAFF.

V is TRBV11-2 and J is TRBJ2-1; D might be TRBD2 (6 bases). V was cut by 5 bases and J by 1 base, with 15 bases left in between. Germline V gene sequence: CDR1 SGHAT, CDR2 FQNNGV. This CDR3 has 16 residues. The CDR3 protein is CASSGGGYKSYNEQFF. As DNA, the CDR3 is TGTGCCAGCAGCGGCGGAGGGTATAAGTCCTACAATGAGCAGTTCTTC.

The chain employs TRBV5-4 and TRBJ2-6, with 10 bases fitting TRBD1. V gave up 4 bases and J gave up 4 bases; unmatched junction bases: 8. The CDR3 is made up of 17 amino acids. Germline V gene sequence: CDR1 SGHNT, CDR2 YYREEE (reference sequence). Here the CDR3 reads CASSTGQGMGGANVLTF. In DNA form, the CDR3 reads TGTGCCAGCAGCACGGGACAGGGGATGGGGGGGGCCAACGTCCTGACTTTC.

The chain couples TRBV21-1 to TRBJ2-5; TRBD2 was called by the table and not checked on the DNA. TRBV21-1 is labeled a pseudogene. The CDR3 is made up of 16 amino acids. CDR3 bases: TGTGCCAGCAGCAAAGGACCAGCGGGGGGGCGGGAGACCCAGTACTTC. Protein sequence: CASSKGPAGGRETQYF.

The V call is TRBV2, the J call TRBJ2-2; no definite D call. V was trimmed by 5 bases and J by 3 bases, leaving 4 bases between them. CDR3 length: 12 residues. Germline CDR1 SNHLY, CDR2 FYNNEI. CDR3 nucleotide sequence: TGTGCCAGCAGTTATCACACCGGGGAGCTGTTTTTT. Translating it yields CASSYHTGELFF.

The chain employs TRBV13 and TRBJ1-2; D is perhaps TRBD1 (5 bases). Germline CDR1 is PRHDT and CDR2 is FYEKMQ (reference sequence). This CDR3 is 17 amino acids long. Between the trimmed V and J ends, which lost 5 bases and 1 base, there was a span of 20 bases. CDR3 residues: CASSRLFGGTDNYGYTF. CDR3 sequence (DNA): TGTGCCAGCAGCCGACTCTTTGGAGGGACCGATAACTATGGCTACACCTTC.

There are a few counts of this clone. The CDR3 reads CASTPGSGVGSYGYTF. The CDR3 nucleotides are TGTGCCAGCACCCCGGGGTCTGGGGTCGGAAGCTATGGCTACACCTTC. This rearrangement joins TRBV2 to TRBJ1-2; D unclear. The CDR3 consists of 16 residues. The germline CDR1 and CDR2 sequences are SNHLY and FYNNEI. The V end lost 7 bases, the J end lost 4 bases, and 22 bases lay between the germline ends.

This rearrangement joins TRBV30 to TRBJ1-1, with 10 bases aligning to TRBD1. In germline, CDR1 is GTSNPN, CDR2 SVGIG (reference sequence). The CDR3 spans 15 residues. V lost 3 bases and J lost 4; bases outside the gene matches: 8. This chain's CDR3 is CAWRDRGGMSTEAFF. Written as DNA, the CDR3 is TGTGCCTGGAGGGACAGGGGGGGGATGAGCACTGAAGCTTTCTTT.

This chain joins TRBV4-1 and TRBJ2-7, with TRBD1 as a possible D gene (6 bases). The CDR3 is 14 amino acids. Between the trimmed V and J ends, which lost 4 bases and 6 bases, there was a span of 16 bases. Germline V gene lookup returns CDR1 MGHRA and CDR2 YSYEKL. The CDR3 nucleotides are TGCGCCAGCAGCCGTCCGACAGGCCGCTGCGAGCAGTACGTC. Its translation: CASSRPTGRCEQYV.

V gene TRBV4-1 combines with J gene TRBJ1-3, with TRBD1 matching over 8 bases. V gave up 4 bases and J gave up 4 bases; unmatched junction bases: 9. CDR3 size: 16 residues. Germline values: CDR1 MGHRA, CDR2 YSYEKL. CDR3 loop: CASSPLGQGRGNTIYF. In DNA, the CDR3 is TGCGCCAGCAGCCCCCTCGGACAGGGAAGGGGAAACACCATATATTTT.

This clone was observed a single time. The rearrangement joins TRBV2 to TRBJ2-5, with D possibly matching TRBD2 (5 bases). The ends were cut back, 1 base at V and 6 bases at J, with 15 bases in the middle. Germline V gene sequence: CDR1 SNHLY, CDR2 FYNNEI. The length of the CDR3 is 15 residues. The CDR3 DNA reads as TGTGCCAGCAGTGAAGGGCGGGCAGGTGTGAAGACCCAGTACTTC. It encodes CASSEGRAGVKTQYF.

The rearrangement uses TRBV19 and TRBJ2-2; maybe TRBD2 (7 bases). The length of the CDR3 is 16 residues. Trimming took 3 bases from V and 1 from J, leaving 12 bases between them. Germline-derived CDR1 and CDR2 are LNHDA and SQIVND (reference sequence). The CDR3 DNA sequence: TGTGCCAGTAGTATCGTCGGGGGGCTGAACACCGGGGAGCTGTTTTTT. This gives the protein CASSIVGGLNTGELFF.

The chain links TRBV7-2 to TRBJ1-2; 10 positions agree with TRBD1. Germline CDR1 SGHTA, CDR2 FQGNSA. The CDR3 contains 15 residues. V lost 2 bases to trimming and J lost 5 bases; unmatched junction nucleotides: 5. CDR3 sequence (DNA): TGTGCCAGCAGCTTAATGGGACAGGGGACTTATGGCTACACCTTC. Translation: CASSLMGQGTYGYTF.

The CDR3: CAISESGGKGTGELFF. The DNA of the CDR3 is TGTGCCATCAGTGAGTCTGGCGGGAAGGGCACCGGGGAGCTGTTTTTT. V gene TRBV10-3 combines with J gene TRBJ2-2, with D perhaps matching TRBD2 (6 bases). Trimming removed 0 bases from V and 4 bases from J, with 12 bases in between. Germline values: CDR1 ENHRY, CDR2 SYGVKD. The CDR3 has 16 amino acids.

V and J are TRBV2 and TRBJ1-4; no clear D gene. The CDR3 runs 14 residues. Trimming stripped 10 bases from V and 5 bases from J, with 17 bases between. CDR1 and CDR2 (germline): SNHLY, FYNNEI. In DNA, the CDR3 is TGTGCCACCCATCGGGGAAGCGAGAATGAAAAACTGTTTTTT. This encodes CATHRGSENEKLFF.

The V and J genes are TRBV6-5 and TRBJ1-3, with TRBD1 identical over 8 bases. The CDR3 has 14 residues. CDR1 MNHEY and CDR2 SVGAGI come from the germline V gene. The V segment lost 6 bases and the J segment 4 bases; nucleotides outside the gene matches: 5. Here the CDR3 reads CASSSGGRGNTIYF. The CDR3 nucleotides are TGTGCCAGCAGCTCAGGGGGCAGGGGAAACACCATATATTTT.

Comment on this clone: One junction end does not reproduce the germline sequence, and a read error may be involved. V and J are TRBV5-6 and TRBJ1-4; D remains ambiguous. This CDR3 contains 13 residues. Germline loops: CDR1 SGHDT, CDR2 YYEEEE. CDR3 region: CASSSLIEEKLLF. The CDR3 region has the DNA TGTGCCAGCAGCTCTCTAATTGAGGAAAAACTGCTTTTT. Combining the CDR3 with reference TRBV5-6 and TRBJ1-4 gives the whole variable domain DAGVTQSPTHLIKTRGQQVTLRCSPKSGHDTVSWYQQALGQGPQFIFQYYEEEERQRGNFPDRFSGHQFPNYSSELNVNALLLGDSALYLCASSSLIEEKLLFGSGTQLSVL.

The chain recombines TRBV9 with TRBJ2-3; D is uncertain. CDR3 length: 14 amino acids. Germline loops: CDR1 SGDLS, CDR2 YYNGEE. V was trimmed by 1 base and J by 2 bases, leaving 8 bases between them. The CDR3 DNA is TGTGCCAGCAGCGTATGGGCAGCCACAGATACGCAGTATTTT. Amino acids: CASSVWAATDTQYF.

This chain connects TRBV13 to TRBJ1-2; the D gene is possibly TRBD1 (6 bases). Trimming removed 5 bases from V and 4 bases from J, with 14 bases in between. In germline, CDR1 is PRHDT, CDR2 FYEKMQ (reference sequence). This CDR3 contains 14 residues. The CDR3 sequence is CASSQDSPVYGYTF. The CDR3 DNA follows: TGTGCCAGCAGCCAGGACAGTCCTGTCTATGGCTACACCTTC.

This chain links TRBV5-1 with TRBJ1-4; D is unresolved. The CDR3 loop spans 13 amino acids. The germline V gene encodes CDR1 SGHRS and CDR2 YFSETQ. The V end was cut by 7 bases, the J end by 3 bases, with 10 bases between. CDR3: CASSKLPNEKLFF. Written as DNA, the CDR3 is TGCGCCAGCTCTAAGCTCCCTAATGAAAAACTGTTTTTT.